Reported below is one T cell receptor beta chain. With a J-beta primer mix and a sample-barcoded 5' primer, a second PCR ran about 6 to 11 cycles. In TCRdb, the 5' RACE reads were re-called with MiXCR into one record per CDR3 protein. This table holds approximately 2,000,000 distinct CDR3 sequences, about two fifths found once. The CDR3 contains 15 residues. Germline lookup yields CDR1 SGHRS and CDR2 YFSETQ. V was clipped by 3 bases and J by 0 bases, with 10 bases between them. This sample stems from a study of blood T cells in healthy people across ages. The J gene is TRBJ2-1, the V gene TRBV5-1; possibly TRBD2 for D (5 bases). This clonotype was sampled from a human donor in good health. Material: blood. CDR3 residues: CASSWTDFSYNEQFF. In nucleotides, the CDR3 is TGCGCCAGCAGCTGGACTGACTTCTCCTACAATGAGCAGTTCTTC.